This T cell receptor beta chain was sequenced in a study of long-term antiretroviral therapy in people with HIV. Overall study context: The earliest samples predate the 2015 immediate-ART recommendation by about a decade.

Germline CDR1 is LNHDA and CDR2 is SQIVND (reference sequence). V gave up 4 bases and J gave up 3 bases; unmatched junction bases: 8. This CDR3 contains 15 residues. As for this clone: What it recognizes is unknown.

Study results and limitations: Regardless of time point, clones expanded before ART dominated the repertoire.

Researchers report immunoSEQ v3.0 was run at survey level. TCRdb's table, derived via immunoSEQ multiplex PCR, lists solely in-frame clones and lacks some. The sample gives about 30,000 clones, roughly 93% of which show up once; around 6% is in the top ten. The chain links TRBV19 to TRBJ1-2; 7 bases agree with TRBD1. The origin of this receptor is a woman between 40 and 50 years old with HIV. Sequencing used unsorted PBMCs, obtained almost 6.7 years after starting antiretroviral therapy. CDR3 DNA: TGTGCCAGTAGTAGAACCGGGACAGTACACTATGGCTACACCTTC. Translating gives CASSRTGTVHYGYTF.